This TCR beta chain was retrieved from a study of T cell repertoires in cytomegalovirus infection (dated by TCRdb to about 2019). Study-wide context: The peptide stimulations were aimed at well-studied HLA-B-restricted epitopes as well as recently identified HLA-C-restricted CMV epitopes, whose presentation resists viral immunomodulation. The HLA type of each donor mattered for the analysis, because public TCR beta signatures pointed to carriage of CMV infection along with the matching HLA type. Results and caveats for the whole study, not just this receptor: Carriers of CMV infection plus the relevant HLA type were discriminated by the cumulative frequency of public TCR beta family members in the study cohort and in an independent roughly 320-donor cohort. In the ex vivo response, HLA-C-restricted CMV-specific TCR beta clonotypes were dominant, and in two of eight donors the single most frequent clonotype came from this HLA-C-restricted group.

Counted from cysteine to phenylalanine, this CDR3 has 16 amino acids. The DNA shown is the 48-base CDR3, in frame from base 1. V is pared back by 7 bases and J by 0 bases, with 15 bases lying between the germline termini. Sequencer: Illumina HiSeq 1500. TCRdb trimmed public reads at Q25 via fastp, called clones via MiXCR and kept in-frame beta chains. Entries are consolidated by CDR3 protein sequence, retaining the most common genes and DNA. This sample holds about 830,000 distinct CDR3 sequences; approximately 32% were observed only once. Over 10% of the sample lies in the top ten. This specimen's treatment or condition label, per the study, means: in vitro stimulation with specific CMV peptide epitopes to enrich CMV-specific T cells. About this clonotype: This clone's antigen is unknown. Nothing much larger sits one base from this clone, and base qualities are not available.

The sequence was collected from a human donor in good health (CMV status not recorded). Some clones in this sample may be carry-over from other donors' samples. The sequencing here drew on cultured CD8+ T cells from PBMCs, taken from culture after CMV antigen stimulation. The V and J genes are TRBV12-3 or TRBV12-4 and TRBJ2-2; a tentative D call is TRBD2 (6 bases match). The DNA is TGTGCCAGCAAATTGGGAGGATCCACGAACACCGGGGAGCTGTTTTTT. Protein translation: CASKLGGSTNTGELFF.